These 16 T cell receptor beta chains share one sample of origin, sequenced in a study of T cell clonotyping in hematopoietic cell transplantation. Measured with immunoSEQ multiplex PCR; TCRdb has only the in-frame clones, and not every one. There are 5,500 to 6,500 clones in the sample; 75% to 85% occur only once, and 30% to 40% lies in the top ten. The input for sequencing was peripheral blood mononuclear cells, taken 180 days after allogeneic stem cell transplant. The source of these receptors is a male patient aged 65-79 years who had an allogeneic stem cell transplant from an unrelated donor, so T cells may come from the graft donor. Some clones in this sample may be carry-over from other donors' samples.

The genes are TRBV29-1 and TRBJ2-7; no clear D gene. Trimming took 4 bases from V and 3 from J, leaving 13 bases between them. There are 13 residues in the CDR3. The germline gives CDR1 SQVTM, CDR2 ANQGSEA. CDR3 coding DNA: TGCAGCGTTGGGTCAGGCGAGCACTACGAGCAGTACTTC. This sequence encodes CSVGSGEHYEQYF.

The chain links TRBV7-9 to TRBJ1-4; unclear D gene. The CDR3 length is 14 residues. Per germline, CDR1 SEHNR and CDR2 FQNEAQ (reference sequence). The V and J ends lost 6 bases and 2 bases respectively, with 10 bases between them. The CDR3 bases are TGTGCCAGCAGAACAACAGATACTAATGAAAAACTGTTTTTT. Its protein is CASRTTDTNEKLFF. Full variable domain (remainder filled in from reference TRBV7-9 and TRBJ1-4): DTGVSQNPRHKITKRGQNVTFRCDPISEHNRLYWYRQTLGQGPEFLTYFQNEAQLEKSRLLSDRFSAERPKGSFSTLEIQRTEQGDSAMYLCASRTTDTNEKLFFGSGTQLSVL.

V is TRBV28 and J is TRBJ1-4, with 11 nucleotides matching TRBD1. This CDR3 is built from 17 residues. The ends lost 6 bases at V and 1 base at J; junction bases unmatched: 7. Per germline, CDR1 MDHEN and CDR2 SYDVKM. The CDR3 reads CASSPPGQGVTNEKLFF. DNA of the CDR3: TGTGCCAGCAGCCCACCGGGACAGGGGGTAACTAATGAAAAACTGTTTTTT.

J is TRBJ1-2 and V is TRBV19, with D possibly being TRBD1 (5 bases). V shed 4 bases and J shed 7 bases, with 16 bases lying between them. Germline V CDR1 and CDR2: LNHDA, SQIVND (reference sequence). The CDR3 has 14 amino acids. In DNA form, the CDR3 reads TGTGCCAGTAGTAGCGGGACGACGTTTAGTGGCTACACCTTC. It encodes CASSSGTTFSGYTF.

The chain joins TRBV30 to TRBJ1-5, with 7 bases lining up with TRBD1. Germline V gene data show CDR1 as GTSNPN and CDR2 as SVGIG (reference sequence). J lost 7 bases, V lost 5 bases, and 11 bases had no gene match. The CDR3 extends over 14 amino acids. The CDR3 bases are TGTGCCTGGGACGAGGGGCAGGGGGTGCAGCCCCAGCATTTT. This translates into CAWDEGQGVQPQHF. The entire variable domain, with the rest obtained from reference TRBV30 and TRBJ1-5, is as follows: SQTIHQWPATLVQPVGSPLSLECTVEGTSNPNLYWYRQAAGRGLQLLFYSVGIGQISSEVPQNLSASRPQDRQFILSSKKLLLSDSGFYLCAWDEGQGVQPQHFGDGTRLSIL.

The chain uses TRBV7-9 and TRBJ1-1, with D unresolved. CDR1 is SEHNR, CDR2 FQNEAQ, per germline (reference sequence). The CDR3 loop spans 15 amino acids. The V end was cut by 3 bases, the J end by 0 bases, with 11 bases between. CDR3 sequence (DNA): TGTGCCAGCAGCTTCCCTTACCAGTTGAACACTGAAGCTTTCTTT. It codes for CASSFPYQLNTEAFF.

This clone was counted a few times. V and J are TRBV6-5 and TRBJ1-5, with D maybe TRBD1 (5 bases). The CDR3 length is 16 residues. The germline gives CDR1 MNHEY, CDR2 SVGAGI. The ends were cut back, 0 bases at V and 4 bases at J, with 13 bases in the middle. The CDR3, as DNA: TGTGCCAGCAGTTACTCGTCGCAGGGTAGGAATCAGCCCCAGCATTTT. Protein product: CASSYSSQGRNQPQHF.

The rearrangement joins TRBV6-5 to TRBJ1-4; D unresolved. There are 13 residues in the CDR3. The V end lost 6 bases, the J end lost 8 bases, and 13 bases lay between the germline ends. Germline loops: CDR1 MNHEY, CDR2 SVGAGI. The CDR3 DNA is TGTGCCAGCAGCGGGTCCCTGGGGGAAAAACTGTTTTTT. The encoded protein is CASSGSLGEKLFF.

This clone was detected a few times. The CDR3 DNA sequence: TGTGCCAGCAGTGAATCCCCGCGGGGGGCAAGAGGTGGTGGAAACACCATATATTTT. Translating it yields CASSESPRGARGGGNTIYF. The chain is built from TRBV6-1 and TRBJ1-3; tentatively, D is TRBD1 (6 bases). Trimming removed 2 bases at V and 3 bases at J, with 23 bases between. CDR3 length: 19 amino acids. Per germline, CDR1 MNHNS and CDR2 SASEGT.

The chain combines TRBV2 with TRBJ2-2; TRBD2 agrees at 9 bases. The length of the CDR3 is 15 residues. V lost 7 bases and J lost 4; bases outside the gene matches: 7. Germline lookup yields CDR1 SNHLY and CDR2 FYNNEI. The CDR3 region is CASNVAGVSTGELFF. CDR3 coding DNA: TGTGCCAGCAACGTAGCGGGAGTGTCCACCGGGGAGCTGTTTTTT. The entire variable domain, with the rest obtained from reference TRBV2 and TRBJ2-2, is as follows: EPEVTQTPSHQVTQMGQEVILRCVPISNHLYFYWYRQILGQKVEFLVSFYNNEISEKSEIFDDQFSVERPDGSNFTLKIRSTKLEDSAMYFCASNVAGVSTGELFFGEGSRLTVL.

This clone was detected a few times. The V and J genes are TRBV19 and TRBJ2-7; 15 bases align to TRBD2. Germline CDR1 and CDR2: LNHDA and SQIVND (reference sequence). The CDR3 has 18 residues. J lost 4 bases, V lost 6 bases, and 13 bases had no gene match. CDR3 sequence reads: CASSLKYVGLAGGYEQYF. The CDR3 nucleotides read TGTGCCAGTAGCTTGAAATATGTGGGACTAGCGGGAGGTTACGAGCAGTACTTC.

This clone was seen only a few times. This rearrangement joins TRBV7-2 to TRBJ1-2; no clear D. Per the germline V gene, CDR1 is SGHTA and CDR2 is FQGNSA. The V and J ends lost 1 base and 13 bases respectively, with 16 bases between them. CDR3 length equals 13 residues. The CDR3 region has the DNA TGTGCCAGCAGCTTAGTTGTGTCGGCCTTGGGCACCTTC. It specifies CASSLVVSALGTF.

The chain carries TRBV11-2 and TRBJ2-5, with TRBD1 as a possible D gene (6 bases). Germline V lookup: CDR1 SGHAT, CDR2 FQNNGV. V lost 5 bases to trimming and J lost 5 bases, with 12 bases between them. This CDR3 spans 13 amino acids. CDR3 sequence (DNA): TGTGCCAGCAGCCAGGGGCGCCGGGAGACCCAGTACTTC. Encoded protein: CASSQGRRETQYF.

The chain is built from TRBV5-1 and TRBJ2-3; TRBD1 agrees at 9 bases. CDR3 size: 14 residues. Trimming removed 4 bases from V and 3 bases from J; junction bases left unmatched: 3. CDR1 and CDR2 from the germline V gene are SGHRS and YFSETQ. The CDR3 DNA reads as TGCGCCAGCAGCGAGGGACAGGGTACAGATACGCAGTATTTT. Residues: CASSEGQGTDTQYF.

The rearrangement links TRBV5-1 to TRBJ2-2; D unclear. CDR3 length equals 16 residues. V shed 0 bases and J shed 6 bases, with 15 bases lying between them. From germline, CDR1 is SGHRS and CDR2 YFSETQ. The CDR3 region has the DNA TGCGCCAGCAGCTTGGATCCCGGCGTCGGACCCGGGGAGCTGTTTTTT. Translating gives CASSLDPGVGPGELFF.

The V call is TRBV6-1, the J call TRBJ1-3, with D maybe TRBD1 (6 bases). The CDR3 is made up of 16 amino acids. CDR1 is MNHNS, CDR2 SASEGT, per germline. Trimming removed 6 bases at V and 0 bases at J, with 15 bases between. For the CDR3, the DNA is TGTGCCAGCAGAGAATCCACAGGGTCCTCTGGAAACACCATATATTTT. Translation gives CASRESTGSSGNTIYF.